The next 4 T cell receptor beta chains were all read from a single sample in a study of T cell responses to AZD1222 COVID-19 vaccine. Only in-frame clones appear in the TCRdb table, and some are missing; sequencing was by immunoSEQ multiplex PCR. The sample consists of approximately 140,000 clones, more than 85% of them appearing once. The sample in question was peripheral blood, obtained on day 0 of AZD1222 vaccination. The origin of the receptors is an adult in good health.

The chain recombines TRBV19 with TRBJ2-1; D remains unclear. V lost 3 bases and J lost 10, with 10 bases in between. Germline V gives CDR1 LNHDA, CDR2 SQIVND (reference sequence). CDR3 length: 12 residues. CDR3 coding DNA: TGTGCCAGTAGTATTAGCCAGTCCGAGCAGTTCTTC. Protein: CASSISQSEQFF.

The chain joins TRBV30 to TRBJ1-4; possible D gene TRBD1, 5 bases. Trimming took 2 bases from V and 8 from J, leaving 12 bases between them. CDR1 is GTSNPN and CDR2 is SVGIG in the germline V gene (reference sequence). CDR3 length equals 13 residues. CDR3 region: CAWSQGFGEKLFF. CDR3 DNA: TGTGCCTGGAGTCAGGGATTTGGGGAAAAACTGTTTTTT.

The rearrangement uses TRBV2 and TRBJ2-1; tentative D call: TRBD2 (5 bases). From germline, CDR1 is SNHLY and CDR2 FYNNEI. The V and J ends lost 4 bases and 6 bases respectively, with 10 bases between them. The CDR3 sequence is 13 residues long. The CDR3: CASSGLLTNEQFF. In DNA, the CDR3 is TGTGCCAGCAGTGGACTACTAACCAATGAGCAGTTCTTC.

The CDR3 here is CASTSGFPTPGAFF. CDR3 DNA: TGTGCCAGCACCTCGGGTTTCCCAACCCCTGGAGCTTTCTTT. The V and J genes are TRBV6-5 and TRBJ1-1; no firm D call. Trimming removed 7 bases from V and 10 bases from J, with 22 bases in between. The CDR3 consists of 14 residues. CDR1 and CDR2 (germline): MNHEY, SVGAGI.